These T cell receptor beta chains were read from a single sample in a study of OX40 agonist ivuxolimab in advanced cancers. Clones were read by immunoSEQ multiplex PCR, and TCRdb kept only the in-frame ones, dropping some. The data show about 80,000 clones, approximately 86% seen once. The input for sequencing was CD4+ or CD8+ T cells sorted from blood, taken in a trial of the OX40 agonist ivuxolimab. These receptors all come from an adult with an advanced solid tumor such as melanoma, head and neck, liver or kidney cancer. Both conserved end residues are part of each CDR3. A D gene is named only where the DNA matches it firmly. Only some rows state a clone size, as once, few, many or a class for expanded clones.

clone_size	v_call	d_call	j_call	cdr3_nt	cdr3_aa
once	TRBV18	TRBD1	TRBJ2-7	TGTGCCAGCTCATCGTTGACAGGGGGCGCATCCTACGAGCAGTACTTC	CASSSLTGGASYEQYF
NA	TRBV6-5	TRBD2	TRBJ2-2	TGTGCCAGCACGGGGTTAGCGGGAGTTGGCGGGGAGCTGTTTTTT	CASTGLAGVGGELFF
NA	TRBV19	TRBD1	TRBJ1-5	TGTGCCAGTAGTGTACAACAGGGGGCGGGACAGCCCCAGCATTTT	CASSVQQGAGQPQHF
NA	TRBV6-1	TRBD1	TRBJ2-5	TGTGCCAGCAGTGAAGCCAGGGGGTCCCAAGAGACCCAGTACTTC	CASSEARGSQETQYF
NA	TRBV5-4	TRBD1	TRBJ1-1	TGTGCCAGCAGCGATCGCGACAGGGCGAGCACTGAAGCTTTCTTT	CASSDRDRASTEAFF
few	TRBV7-9	NA	TRBJ1-5	TGTGCCAGCAGCCCCGCGGGGGGAGAAGGGCCCCAGCATTTT	CASSPAGGEGPQHF
NA	TRBV30	TRBD1	TRBJ2-1	TGTGCCTGCCGATTGGCAGGGGGCATAGATGAGCAGTTCTTC	CACRLAGGIDEQFF
NA	TRBV13	NA	TRBJ2-7	TGTGCCAGCAGCTTGACCCAGAGGTATGGCGAGCAGTACTTC	CASSLTQRYGEQYF
NA	TRBV7-9	NA	TRBJ1-2	TGTGCCAGCAGCTTAGTTCGACAGAACTATGGCTACACCTTC	CASSLVRQNYGYTF
NA	TRBV18	NA	TRBJ1-4	TGTGCCAGCTCACCAACAGCAACTAATGAAAAACTGTTTTTT	CASSPTATNEKLFF
NA	TRBV5-1	NA	TRBJ2-1	TGCGCCAGCAGCGAGACAGTCAATGAGCAGTTCTTC	CASSETVNEQFF
once	TRBV18	NA	TRBJ1-1	TGTGCCAGCCGAAGGGACGGTGTGAACACTGAAGCTTTCTTT	CASRRDGVNTEAFF
NA	TRBV5-4	NA	TRBJ2-7	TGTGCCAGCAGCCGCGACGGGGTAGGGGAGCAGTACTTC	CASSRDGVGEQYF
NA	TRBV18	NA	TRBJ1-1	TGTGCCAGCTCCCCCCCAGGGACATCTTACACTGAAGCTTTCTTT	CASSPPGTSYTEAFF